The 21 T cell receptor beta chains below were found in one sample sequenced in a study of tumor-infiltrating lymphocytes in primary liver carcinoma (dated 2017 in TCRdb). Blood RNA was extracted from unsorted whole blood using TRIzol reagent, and germline DNA was obtained with the DNeasy Blood & Tissue kit. Sequencing took place on an Illumina HiSeq 2500. Using a constant-region primer and ProtoScript II reverse transcriptase, TCRbeta-specific cDNA was reverse-transcribed from roughly 500 ng total RNA. The TCRbeta libraries were prepared through three rounds of nested multiplex PCR following a slightly modified ARM-PCR procedure. The first two PCR rounds used multiplex TRBV1-TRBV30 forward primers with a Cbeta reverse primer, each for approximately 10 cycles. TCRdb handled the public reads itself, with Q25 trimming in fastp and clone calling in MiXCR, and kept productive beta chains. Each entry merges the rows of one CDR3 protein and shows their most common DNA and genes. This sample has 330,000 or so distinct CDR3 sequences in its table, and 65% of those were observed once. Clones ranked in the top ten supply under 8.5% of the sample.

The sequencing sample was made of peripheral blood. Receptors were obtained from a man aged 40-55 years with primary liver carcinoma and hepatitis B virus infection.

This chain joins TRBV5-6 and TRBJ2-7; TRBD2 agrees at 7 bases. Germline CDR1 is SGHDT and CDR2 is YYEEEE. The length of the CDR3 is 15 residues. The V gene end was trimmed by 9 bases and the J gene end by 7 bases; junction bases not matched to a gene: 19. The CDR3 DNA reads TGTGCCAACGTGAAGAGGGAGGGCCGGTACAATGAGCAGTACTTC. Translation gives CANVKREGRYNEQYF.

As concerns this clonotype: Since a much larger clone is just one base distant, this may be a read error. V and J are TRBV6-6 and TRBJ1-6, with TRBD1 matching 8 bases. With 4 bases clipped from V and 7 bases from J, the junction kept 12 bases outside the gene matches. Germline-derived CDR1 and CDR2 are MNHNY and SVGAGI (reference sequence). The CDR3 sequence is 17 residues long. The CDR3 DNA is TGTGCCAGCAGTTTTGGGACAGGCTGTGGAGGGAATTCACCCCTCCACTTT. This codes for CASSFGTGCGGNSPLHF.

This clonotype occurred a few times. The chain is built from TRBV5-4 and TRBJ2-3, with TRBD2 identical over 8 bases. The V and J ends lost 4 bases and 5 bases, in that order; junction bases with no gene match: 6. The germline CDR1 and CDR2 sequences are SGHNT and YYREEE (reference sequence). The CDR3 loop spans 14 amino acids. CDR3 loop: CASSVNGGVDTQYF. CDR3 bases: TGTGCCAGCAGCGTAAACGGGGGGGTAGATACGCAGTATTTT.

This clonotype was seen many times. This chain connects TRBV12-3 or TRBV12-4 to TRBJ1-2; 8 bases align to TRBD1. CDR3 size: 14 residues. Losses at the gene ends were 3 bases for V and 4 bases for J; bases not matched to a gene: 4. CDR3 bases: TGTGCCAGCAGTTTTGACAGGGGAGGCTATGGCTACACCTTC. Amino acid sequence: CASSFDRGGYGYTF.

For this clonotype: Germline and junction disagree at one end, which may indicate a read error. CDR3 nucleotides: TGTGCCAGCAGCCCAACACAACTATACGGGCAGTACTTC. Its translation: CASSPTQLYGQYF. The chain uses TRBV5-5 and TRBJ2-7; no clear D gene. CDR1 SGHKS and CDR2 YYEKEE come from the germline V gene (reference sequence). This CDR3 is 13 amino acids long.

Comments on this clonotype: At one end the junction does not follow the germline gene, possibly because of a read error. The DNA for the CDR3 is TGTGTCAGCAGCAGGGGACGGGCGTATAATGAGCAGTTCTTC. Protein product: CVSSRGRAYNEQFF. This chain links TRBV6-2 or TRBV6-3 with TRBJ2-1; maybe TRBD1 (6 bases). The germline gives CDR1 MNHEY, CDR2 SVGEGT. CDR3 size: 14 residues.

As to this clonotype: The junction differs from germline at one of its ends, possibly a read error. This chain links TRBV11-2 with TRBJ2-1, with a weak D call TRBD2 (5 bases). Germline lookup yields CDR1 SGHAT and CDR2 FQNNGV. The length of the CDR3 is 15 residues. The CDR3 loop is CGSSSTREILNEQFF. The CDR3 coding sequence is TGTGGCAGCAGCTCAACTAGGGAGATTTTAAATGAGCAGTTCTTC.

In its sample, this clonotype was seen once. Just one base apart from a much larger clone, this may be a read error. This chain links TRBV4-2 with TRBJ2-5, with D unresolved. Germline lookup yields CDR1 LGHNA and CDR2 YNFKEQ. Trimming stripped 0 bases from V and 5 bases from J, with 13 bases between. This CDR3 comprises 15 residues. CDR3 sequence (DNA): TGTGCCAGCAGCCAAGATAGTACAGCACGGGAGACCCAGTACTTC. As protein: CASSQDSTARETQYF.

As concerns this clonotype: It may be a read error: a sequence one base away is much more abundant. The V and J genes are TRBV29-1 and TRBJ2-2; D not resolved. Trimming left V 6 bases short and J 2 bases short, with 13 bases between. The length of the CDR3 is 14 residues. CDR1 SQVTM and CDR2 ANQGSEA come from the germline V gene. CDR3 residues: CSVLEWENTGELFF. The CDR3 bases are TGCAGCGTGCTTGAGTGGGAAAACACCGGGGAGCTGTTTTTT.

Turning to this clonotype: A much larger clone differs from this one at a single base, so this may be a read error. The chain combines TRBV12-3 or TRBV12-4 with TRBJ1-6; 9 bases match TRBD1. The ends lost 5 bases at V and 10 bases at J; junction bases unmatched: 6. This CDR3 has 14 amino acids. The CDR3 loop reads CASSLTGGQSPLHF. CDR3 bases: TGTGCCAGCAGTCTTACAGGGGGCCAGTCACCCCTCCACTTT.

This clonotype was detected only once. A much larger clone differs from this one at a single base, so this may be a read error. The chain is built from TRBV6-5 and TRBJ1-2, with D uncertain. CDR1 is MNHEY, CDR2 SVGAGI, per germline. The CDR3 is 14 amino acids. CDR3 nucleotide sequence: TGTGCCAGCAGTCACTCTGGTAGTAGCTATGGCTACACCTTC. Its protein is CASSHSGSSYGYTF.

This clonotype was seen once. Compared with germline, one end of the junction differs, possibly owing to a read error. V usage is TRBV11-2 and J usage is TRBJ2-2; possibly TRBD2 for D (5 bases). Germline V gene lookup returns CDR1 SGHAT and CDR2 FQNNGV. The CDR3 is made up of 14 amino acids. CDR3 protein: CAISSLRGTGELFF. CDR3 nucleotides: TGTGCCATCAGCTCATTACGGGGTACCGGGGAGCTGTTTTTT.

This clonotype occurred a few times. The chain joins TRBV5-4 to TRBJ2-7; tentative D call: TRBD1 (6 bases). The germline V gene encodes CDR1 SGHNT and CDR2 YYREEE (reference sequence). Trimming removed 4 bases at V and 6 bases at J, with 17 bases between. The CDR3 consists of 14 residues. The CDR3 nucleotides are TGTGCCAGCAGCAAACAGGGCGTGGACCTCGAGCAGTACTTC. Translation gives CASSKQGVDLEQYF.

The CDR3 DNA sequence: TGTGCCAGCTGCGAAAACTATGGCTACACCTTC. As protein: CASCENYGYTF. The rearrangement links TRBV6-6 to TRBJ1-2; D remains ambiguous. Germline loops: CDR1 MNHNY, CDR2 SVGAGI (reference sequence). V lost 8 bases and J lost 2, with 6 bases in between. The CDR3 consists of 11 residues.

This clonotype was recorded once. The V and J genes are TRBV24-1 and TRBJ2-5; D possibly matches TRBD1 or TRBD2 (5 bases each). CDR3 size: 14 residues. Germline V gene sequence: CDR1 KGHDR, CDR2 SFDVKD. Between the trimmed V and J ends, which lost 4 bases and 8 bases, there was a span of 16 bases. In DNA, the CDR3 is TGTGCCACCAGTGACCCGGGGCCCCTGGATACCCAGTACTTC. Protein product: CATSDPGPLDTQYF.

This clonotype was seen repeatedly, ten times or more. The V gene is TRBV10-1, the J gene TRBJ2-7, with D tentatively TRBD1 (6 bases). The CDR3 is 15 residues long. Per germline, CDR1 WNHNN and CDR2 SYGVQD (reference sequence). The V and J ends lost 2 bases and 0 bases respectively, with 11 bases between them. CDR3 region: CASSEGTPSSYEQYF. In DNA, the CDR3 is TGCGCCAGCAGTGAGGGGACACCGAGCTCCTACGAGCAGTACTTC.

This clonotype was observed many times. This sequence joins TRBV6-1 and TRBJ2-1; D assignment may be TRBD1 or TRBD2 (6 bases each). CDR3 length: 17 amino acids. Trimming pared 4 bases from V and 9 bases from J, leaving 25 bases between. Per germline, CDR1 MNHNS and CDR2 SASEGT. The CDR3 loop reads CASSGQSGTIFSGEQFF. CDR3 DNA sequence: TGTGCCAGCAGTGGACAGTCCGGGACAATTTTTAGCGGTGAGCAGTTCTTC.

This clonotype showed up just a few times. Given a much more abundant clone one base away, this may be a read error. The J gene is TRBJ2-3, the V gene TRBV29-1; weak D call: TRBD1 (5 bases). CDR3 size: 16 residues. CDR1 and CDR2 (germline): SQVTM, ANQGSEA. V lost 3 bases and J lost 7, with 23 bases in between. CDR3 DNA: TGCAGCGTTGAGAAGGTGCTAGGGGAAGTTGAGTATACGCAGTATTTT. Amino acid sequence: CSVEKVLGEVEYTQYF.

With regard to this clonotype: One end of the junction varies from germline; a read error may be responsible. This rearrangement joins TRBV5-1 to TRBJ2-4; D not certain. Germline V gene data show CDR1 as SGHRS and CDR2 as YFSETQ. The CDR3 is 17 amino acids. The CDR3 reads CASCLALSRNTKNIQYF. Written as DNA, the CDR3 is TGCGCCAGCTGCTTGGCCCTTTCTAGGAATACCAAAAACATTCAGTACTTC.

About this clonotype: At one of its ends the junction is not consistent with the germline gene, which may arise from a read error. The chain joins TRBV11-2 to TRBJ2-5, with D unclear. The CDR3 is 15 residues long. Germline loops: CDR1 SGHAT, CDR2 FQNNGV. The CDR3 loop is CAGSLRPNYQEIQYF. In nucleotides, the CDR3 is TGTGCCGGTAGCTTACGCCCTAACTACCAAGAGATCCAGTACTTC.

The chain's CDR3 is CAFWGSYEQYF. The DNA for the CDR3 is TGTGCCTTTTGGGGCTCCTACGAGCAGTACTTC. The V and J genes are TRBV28 and TRBJ2-7; D gene ambiguous. CDR3 length: 11 amino acids. From germline, CDR1 is MDHEN and CDR2 SYDVKM. Trimming removed 11 bases at V and 0 bases at J, with 8 bases between.